The 8 T cell receptor beta chains listed next were all sequenced from one sample in a study of technical replicates of blood from several donors. The table came from immunoSEQ multiplex PCR; TCRdb's copy has only in-frame clones and leaves some out. The sample carries about 62,000 clones, 95% to 98% recorded once. Specimen: T cells isolated from PBMCs. The receptors shown here come from a human donor in good health.

This chain joins TRBV9 and TRBJ2-1; D might be TRBD2 (5 bases). The CDR3 is 16 amino acids. Germline lookup yields CDR1 SGDLS and CDR2 YYNGEE. V was cut by 3 bases and J by 5 bases, with 18 bases left in between. The CDR3: CASSGGPHYADNEQFF. CDR3 DNA: TGTGCCAGCAGCGGAGGGCCTCATTATGCGGACAATGAGCAGTTCTTC.

Comment on this clone: The CDR3 ends on some other residue instead of the conserved phenylalanine or tryptophan, so this is likely a read error. Because the CDR3's place on the DNA is in doubt, the DNA is left out and the CDR3 is given as listed by TCRdb. This chain uses TRBV21-1 with TRBJ1-1; the table's D gene call, TRBD1, was not cross checked with the DNA. TRBV21-1 is flagged as a pseudogene. The CDR3 totals 11 residues, both ends included. The chain's CDR3 is CASSKVGRDIV.

The J gene is TRBJ2-2, the V gene TRBV6-1; 8 nucleotides align to TRBD1. The CDR3 extends over 15 amino acids. V was clipped by 5 bases and J by 4 bases; unmatched bases: 6. Germline lookup yields CDR1 MNHNS and CDR2 SASEGT. As DNA, the CDR3 is TGTGCCAGCAGTTTCCGAGACAGGGGCACCGGGGAGCTGTTTTTT. Amino acids: CASSFRDRGTGELFF.

The chain recombines TRBV18 with TRBJ2-1; the match to TRBD1 covers 7 bases. From germline, CDR1 is KGHSH and CDR2 LQKENI. This CDR3 has 19 amino acids. The V segment lost 4 bases and the J segment 9 bases; nucleotides outside the gene matches: 24. CDR3 residues: CASSQTSPRQGRWVGEQFF. CDR3 DNA sequence: TGTGCCAGCTCACAAACAAGCCCGCGACAGGGCCGGTGGGTTGGTGAGCAGTTCTTC.

The gene calls are TRBV10-3 and TRBJ1-4, with D hard to call. The CDR3 has 12 residues. Between the trimmed V and J ends, which lost 0 bases and 12 bases, there was a span of 8 bases. The germline CDR1 and CDR2 sequences are ENHRY and SYGVKD. The CDR3 protein is CAISESTLQLFF. DNA of the CDR3: TGTGCCATCAGTGAGTCGACTCTGCAACTGTTTTTT.

The chain joins TRBV5-4 to TRBJ2-1; possibly TRBD1 for D (6 bases). The CDR3 covers 13 residues. Trimming removed 2 bases at V and 6 bases at J, with 9 bases between. CDR1 is SGHNT and CDR2 is YYREEE in the germline V gene (reference sequence). The CDR3 loop is CASSFKGGNEQFF. The CDR3 DNA reads as TGTGCCAGCAGCTTCAAAGGGGGCAATGAGCAGTTCTTC.

The chain joins TRBV28 to TRBJ1-2; tentatively, D is TRBD1 (5 bases). The germline V gene encodes CDR1 MDHEN and CDR2 SYDVKM. This CDR3 is 14 amino acids long. Trimming cost V 7 bases and J 1 base, with 13 bases left between them. CDR3 sequence reads: CASTSGGGNYGYTF. CDR3 nucleotides: TGTGCCAGCACCTCGGGGGGGGGTAACTATGGCTACACCTTC.

The chain joins TRBV6-6 to TRBJ1-5; D is undetermined. This CDR3 contains 15 residues. Trimming stripped 2 bases from V and 1 base from J, with 9 bases between. In germline, CDR1 is MNHNY, CDR2 SVGAGI (reference sequence). The CDR3 nucleotides are TGTGCCAGCAGTTACGAGGGTCGGAGCAATCAGCCCCAGCATTTT. Residues: CASSYEGRSNQPQHF.